The source of this T cell receptor (beta chain) is a study of T cells after posttransplantation cyclophosphamide. Study observations and caveats: Blood and skin or GI T cell repertoires showed limited TRB overlap. Recipient CMV seropositivity and CMV reactivation strongly tracked TRB clonality.

The related graft donor's blood sample was taken on the day of bone marrow donation. This clone has a count of ten or more. No antigen is known for it. The V gene's germline CDR1 is SGHRS and CDR2 YFSETQ. V trimming: 3 bases; J trimming: 6 bases; junction bases outside the gene matches: 9. The length of the CDR3 is 15 residues. Clones were sequenced by immunoSEQ multiplex PCR, and TCRdb holds only the in-frame ones, with some missing. The sample contains 32,000 or so clones, none occurring once; under 3% lies in the top ten. Material: PBMCs. The chain is built from TRBV5-1 and TRBJ2-1; 7 bases match TRBD1. The sequence was obtained from a woman aged 55-69 years in good health, CMV-negative, and a related stem cell transplant donor. The CDR3 reads CASSSSTGRFNEQFF. In DNA, the CDR3 is TGCGCCAGCAGCTCCTCGACAGGGCGGTTCAATGAGCAGTTCTTC.